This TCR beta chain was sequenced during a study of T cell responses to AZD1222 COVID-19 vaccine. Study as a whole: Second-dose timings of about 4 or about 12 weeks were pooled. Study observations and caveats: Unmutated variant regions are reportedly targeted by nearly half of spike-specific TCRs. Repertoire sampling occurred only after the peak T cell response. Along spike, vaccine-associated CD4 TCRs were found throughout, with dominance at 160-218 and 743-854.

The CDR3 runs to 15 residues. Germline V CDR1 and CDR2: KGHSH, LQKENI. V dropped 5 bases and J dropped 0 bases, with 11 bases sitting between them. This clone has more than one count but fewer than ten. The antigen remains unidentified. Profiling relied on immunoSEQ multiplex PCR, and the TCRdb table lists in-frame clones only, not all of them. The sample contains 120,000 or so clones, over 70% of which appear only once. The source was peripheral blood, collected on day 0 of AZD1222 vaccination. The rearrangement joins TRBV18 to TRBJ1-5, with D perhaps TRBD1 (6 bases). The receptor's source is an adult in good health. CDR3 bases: TGTGCCAGCTCAGGGGGCGGGAATAGCAATCAGCCCCAGCATTTT. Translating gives CASSGGGNSNQPQHF.